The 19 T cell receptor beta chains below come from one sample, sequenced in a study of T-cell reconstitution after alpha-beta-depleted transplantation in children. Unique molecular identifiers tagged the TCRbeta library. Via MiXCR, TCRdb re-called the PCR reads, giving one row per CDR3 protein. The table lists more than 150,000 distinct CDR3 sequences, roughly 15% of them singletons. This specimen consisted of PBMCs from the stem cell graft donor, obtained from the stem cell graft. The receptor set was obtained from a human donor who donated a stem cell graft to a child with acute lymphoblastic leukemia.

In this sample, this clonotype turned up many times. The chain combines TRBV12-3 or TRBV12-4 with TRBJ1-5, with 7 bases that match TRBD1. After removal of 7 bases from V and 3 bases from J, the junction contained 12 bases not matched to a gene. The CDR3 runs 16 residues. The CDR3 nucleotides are TGTGCCAGCATTTTCTCCCAGGGACAGAACAATCAGCCCCAGCATTTT. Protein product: CASIFSQGQNNQPQHF.

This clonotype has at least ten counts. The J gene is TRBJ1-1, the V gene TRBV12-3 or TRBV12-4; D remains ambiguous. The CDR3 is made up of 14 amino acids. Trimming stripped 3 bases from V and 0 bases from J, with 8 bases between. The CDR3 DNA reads TGTGCCAGCAGTTTCAGTACCTTGAACACTGAAGCTTTCTTT. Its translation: CASSFSTLNTEAFF.

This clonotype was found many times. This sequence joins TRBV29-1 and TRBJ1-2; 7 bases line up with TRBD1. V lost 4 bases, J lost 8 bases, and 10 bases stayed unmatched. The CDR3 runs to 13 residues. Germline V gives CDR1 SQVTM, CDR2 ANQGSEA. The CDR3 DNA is TGCAGCGTTGCCAGGGGGGAGCGGACAGGCTACACCTTC. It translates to CSVARGERTGYTF.

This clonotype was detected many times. CDR3 sequence: CSASISGRGHEQYF. The CDR3 DNA follows: TGCAGTGCTTCTATCTCCGGCAGGGGCCACGAGCAGTACTTC. The V gene is TRBV20-1, the J gene TRBJ2-7; perhaps TRBD1 as D (6 bases). The CDR3 has 14 amino acids. The V and J ends lost 5 bases and 5 bases respectively, with 19 bases between them. Germline V gene sequence: CDR1 DFQATT, CDR2 SNEGSKA (reference sequence).

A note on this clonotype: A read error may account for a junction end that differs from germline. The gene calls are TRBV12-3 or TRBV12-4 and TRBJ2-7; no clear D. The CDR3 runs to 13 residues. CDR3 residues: CASSVFVSYEQYF. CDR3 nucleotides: TGTGCCAGCAGTGTTTTTGTTTCCTACGAGCAGTACTTT.

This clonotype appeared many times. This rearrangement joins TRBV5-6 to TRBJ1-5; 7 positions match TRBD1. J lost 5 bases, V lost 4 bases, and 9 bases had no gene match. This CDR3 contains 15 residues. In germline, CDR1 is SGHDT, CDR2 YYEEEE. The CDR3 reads CASSLHRGSYQPQHF. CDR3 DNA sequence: TGTGCCAGCAGCCTACACAGGGGTTCTTATCAGCCCCAGCATTTT.

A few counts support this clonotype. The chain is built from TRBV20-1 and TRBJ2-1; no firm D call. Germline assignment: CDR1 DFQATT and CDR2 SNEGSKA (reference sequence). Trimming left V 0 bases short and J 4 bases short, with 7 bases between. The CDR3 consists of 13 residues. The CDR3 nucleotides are TGCAGTGCTAGAGATGTGAGGTACAATGAGCAGTTCTTC. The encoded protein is CSARDVRYNEQFF.

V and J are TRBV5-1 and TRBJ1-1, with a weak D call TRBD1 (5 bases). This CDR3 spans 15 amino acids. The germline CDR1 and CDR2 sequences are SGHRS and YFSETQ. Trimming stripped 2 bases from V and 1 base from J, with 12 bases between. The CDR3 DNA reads TGCGCCAGCAGCTTATCGGGACCTGCGAACACTGAAGCTTTCTTT. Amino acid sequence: CASSLSGPANTEAFF.

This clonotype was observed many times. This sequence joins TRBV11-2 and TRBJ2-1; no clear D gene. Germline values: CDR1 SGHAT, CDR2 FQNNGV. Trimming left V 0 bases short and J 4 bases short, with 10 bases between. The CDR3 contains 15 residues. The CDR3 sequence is CASSLDWAEYNEQFF. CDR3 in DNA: TGTGCCAGCAGCTTAGATTGGGCCGAGTACAATGAGCAGTTCTTC.

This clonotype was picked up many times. CDR3 DNA sequence: TGTGCCAGCAGTTTAACCCCGGGGGACCTTTCACCCCTCCACTTT. Translating gives CASSLTPGDLSPLHF. The V and J genes are TRBV27 and TRBJ1-6; perhaps TRBD1 as D (5 bases). The CDR3 is made up of 15 amino acids. The V end lost 2 bases, the J end lost 9 bases, and 14 bases lay between the germline ends. Germline CDR1 reads MNHEY; CDR2 reads SMNVEV (reference sequence).

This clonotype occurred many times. The CDR3 DNA reads TGCAGTGCTAGAGGGACTAGCGACTACGAGCAGTACTTC. It codes for CSARGTSDYEQYF. V is TRBV20-1 and J is TRBJ2-7, with TRBD2 matching 9 bases. The CDR3 consists of 13 residues. Trimming cost V 1 base and J 3 bases; bases outside gene matches: 1. CDR1 and CDR2 from the germline V gene are DFQATT and SNEGSKA (reference sequence).

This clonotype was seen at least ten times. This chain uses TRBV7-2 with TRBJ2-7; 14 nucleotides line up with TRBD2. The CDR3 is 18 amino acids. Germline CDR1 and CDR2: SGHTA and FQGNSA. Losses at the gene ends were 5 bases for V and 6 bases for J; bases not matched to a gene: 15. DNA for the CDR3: TGTGCCAGCAGCCGTCGACCGGGACTAGCGGGAGCTAGATCCGAGCAGTACTTC. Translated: CASSRRPGLAGARSEQYF.

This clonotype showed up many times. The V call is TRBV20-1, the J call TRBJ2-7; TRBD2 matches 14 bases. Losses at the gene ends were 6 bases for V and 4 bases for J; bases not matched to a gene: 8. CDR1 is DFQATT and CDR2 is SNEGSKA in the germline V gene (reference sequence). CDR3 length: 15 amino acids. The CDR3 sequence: CSARGLAGALYEQYF. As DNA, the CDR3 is TGCAGTGCGAGGGGACTAGCGGGAGCTTTGTACGAGCAGTACTTC.

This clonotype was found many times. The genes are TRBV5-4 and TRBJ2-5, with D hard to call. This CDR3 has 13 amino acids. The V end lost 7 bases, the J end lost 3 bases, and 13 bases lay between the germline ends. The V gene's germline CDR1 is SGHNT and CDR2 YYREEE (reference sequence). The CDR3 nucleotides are TGTGCCAGCTCCCCCGCGGTGGAAGAGACCCAGTACTTC. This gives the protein CASSPAVEETQYF. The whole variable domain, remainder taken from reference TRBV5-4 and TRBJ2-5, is ETGVTQSPTHLIKTRGQQVTLRCSSQSGHNTVSWYQQALGQGPQFIFQYYREEENGRGNFPPRFSGLQFPNYSSELNVNALELDDSALYLCASSPAVEETQYFGPGTRLLVL.

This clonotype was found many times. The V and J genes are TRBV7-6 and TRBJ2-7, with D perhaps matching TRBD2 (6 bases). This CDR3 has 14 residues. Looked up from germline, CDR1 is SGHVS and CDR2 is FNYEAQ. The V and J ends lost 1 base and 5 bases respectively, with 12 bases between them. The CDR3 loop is CASSLGRGGDEQYF. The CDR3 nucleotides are TGTGCCAGCAGCTTAGGGAGGGGAGGCGACGAGCAGTACTTC.

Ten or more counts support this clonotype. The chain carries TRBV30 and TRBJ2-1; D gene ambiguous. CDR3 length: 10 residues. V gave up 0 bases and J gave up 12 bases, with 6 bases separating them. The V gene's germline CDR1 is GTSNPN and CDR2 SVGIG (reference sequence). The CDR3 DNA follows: TGTGCCTGGAGTGTAACCCGGCAGTTCTTC. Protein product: CAWSVTRQFF.

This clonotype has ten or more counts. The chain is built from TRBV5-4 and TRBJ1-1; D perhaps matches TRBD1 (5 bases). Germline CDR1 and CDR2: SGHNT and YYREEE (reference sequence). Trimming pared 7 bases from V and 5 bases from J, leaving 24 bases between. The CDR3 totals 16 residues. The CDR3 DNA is TGTGCCAGCGTAGCTTGGATTGAGCAGGGTTTAACTGAAGCTTTCTTT. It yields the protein CASVAWIEQGLTEAFF. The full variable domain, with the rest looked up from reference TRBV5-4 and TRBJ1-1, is ETGVTQSPTHLIKTRGQQVTLRCSSQSGHNTVSWYQQALGQGPQFIFQYYREEENGRGNFPPRFSGLQFPNYSSELNVNALELDDSALYLCASVAWIEQGLTEAFFGQGTRLTVV.

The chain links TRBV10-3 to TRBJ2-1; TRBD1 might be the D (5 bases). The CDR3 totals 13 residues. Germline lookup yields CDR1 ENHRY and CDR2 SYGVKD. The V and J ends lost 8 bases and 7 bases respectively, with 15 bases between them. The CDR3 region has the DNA TGTGCCATCGACGACACCCCAGGGAATGAGCAGTTCTTC. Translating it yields CAIDDTPGNEQFF.

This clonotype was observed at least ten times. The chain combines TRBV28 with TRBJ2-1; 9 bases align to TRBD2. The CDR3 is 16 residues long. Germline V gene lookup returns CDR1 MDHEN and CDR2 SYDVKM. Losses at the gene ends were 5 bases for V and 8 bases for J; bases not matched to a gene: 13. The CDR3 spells CASSPSSGKGGDEQFF. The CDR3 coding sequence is TGTGCCAGCAGTCCCTCTAGCGGGAAGGGGGGCGATGAGCAGTTCTTC.